Listed below are T cell receptor beta chains from one sample, sequenced in a study of the immune and genomic landscape of osteosarcoma. Only in-frame clones appear in the TCRdb table, and some are missing; sequencing was by immunoSEQ multiplex PCR. The sample includes roughly 4,900 clones, approximately 76% of them seen just once. The specimen sequenced was osteosarcoma tumor tissue from the femur. The receptors come from a human donor with osteosarcoma. Each CDR3 is given with its conserved first and last residue. The order of the fields is D gene, V gene, clone size, J gene, CDR3 DNA, CDR3 protein. A D gene is named only where the DNA matches it firmly. Clone size, where shown, is once, few, many, or a class for clones that have expanded.

TRBD2	TRBV9	-	TRBJ2-5	TGTGCCAGCAGCGAATACGGGAGGTACCAAGAGACCCAGTACTTC	CASSEYGRYQETQYF
TRBD2	TRBV15	-	TRBJ2-4	TGTGCCACCAGCAGAGTGCTAGCGGGAGGGGACCTTAAGGACATTCAGTACTTC	CATSRVLAGGDLKDIQYF
-	TRBV5-5	-	TRBJ2-2	TGTGCCAGCAGGCCCGACCAAGTCACCGGGGAGCTGTTTTTT	CASRPDQVTGELFF
-	TRBV6-1	-	TRBJ1-2	TGTGCCACTAAGGGCAGGGGAGTTCTTGGCTACACCTTC	CATKGRGVLGYTF
-	TRBV9	-	TRBJ2-3	TGTGCCAGCAGCGTAGGGCCCCTGGTAGATACGCAGTATTTT	CASSVGPLVDTQYF
-	TRBV7-3	-	TRBJ2-2	TGTGCCAGCAGCCCCCAACCGATAACTAGCTTTCCCGGGGAGCTGTTTTTT	CASSPQPITSFPGELFF
-	TRBV6-1	-	TRBJ2-3	TGTGCCAGCAGTGTCCTCCCAGGGGCAGATACGCAGTATTTT	CASSVLPGADTQYF
TRBD2	TRBV2	-	TRBJ2-1	TGTGCCAGCAGTGCGCGGACTAGCGGGCTTGCTGAGCAGTTCTTC	CASSARTSGLAEQFF
-	TRBV28	-	TRBJ1-2	TGTGCCAGCAGTTCGGACTGGTCTAAGGGCTACACCTTC	CASSSDWSKGYTF
-	TRBV7-2	-	TRBJ1-1	TGTGCCAGCAGCTTAGAGTTCAGGGCGAACACTGAAGCTTTCTTT	CASSLEFRANTEAFF
TRBD1	TRBV9	-	TRBJ2-7	TGTGCCAGCAGCGTAGGGGACAGGGGAGCGCAGTACTTC	CASSVGDRGAQYF
TRBD1	TRBV5-6	few	TRBJ1-4	TGTGCCAGCAGCTTGAGGGACAGTTCATCTAATGAAAAACTGTTTTTT	CASSLRDSSSNEKLFF
-	TRBV4-1	-	TRBJ2-2	TGCGCCAGCAGCCACAGTAACAAGGGTCGGAACACCGGGGAGCTGTTTTTT	CASSHSNKGRNTGELFF
-	TRBV5-6	-	TRBJ2-3	TGTGCCAGCAGCTTGTGGCAAAGCCACACAGATACGCAGTATTTT	CASSLWQSHTDTQYF
-	TRBV6-5	few	TRBJ1-2	TGTGCCAGCAGCTCCGGACCGATCTATGGCTACACCTTC	CASSSGPIYGYTF
-	TRBV11-2	-	TRBJ1-2	TGTGCCAGCAGCTTTGGACAGTTCTATGGCTACACCTTC	CASSFGQFYGYTF
-	TRBV28	-	TRBJ1-3	TGTGCCAGCACTGAACCCAGGGCAAGCTCTGGAAACACCATATATTTT	CASTEPRASSGNTIYF
-	TRBV6-5	-	TRBJ1-4	TGTGCCAGCAGTTATGTAGCGGATAATGAAAAACTGTTTTTT	CASSYVADNEKLFF
TRBD2	TRBV28	-	TRBJ2-1	TGTGCCAGCCGGCCCACTGCGGGAGCCTATGAGCAGTTCTTC	CASRPTAGAYEQFF
-	TRBV11-2	-	TRBJ2-3	TGTGCCAGCAGCCCTAGATGGGCGGATACGCAGTATTTT	CASSPRWADTQYF
TRBD1	TRBV13	large	TRBJ2-7	TGTGCCAGCAGCATTCCGGGACAGGGGGCCTACGAGCAGTACTTC	CASSIPGQGAYEQYF
TRBD1	TRBV5-6	-	TRBJ1-2	TGTGCCAGCATGGGACAGAGGGTTAGAGGCTACACCTTC	CASMGQRVRGYTF
TRBD2	TRBV30	-	TRBJ2-7	TGTGGCGCTGCGGGACTAGCGGGAGTATACGAGCAGTACTTC	CGAAGLAGVYEQYF
-	TRBV14	-	TRBJ2-1	TGTGCCAGCAGCCAAGGAAGCAGGGTGGCACGGAATGAGCAGTTCTTC	CASSQGSRVARNEQFF
-	TRBV30	-	TRBJ1-5	TGTGCCTGGAGTGTAGGCCCCCTGGGGATTCAGCCCCAGCATTTT	CAWSVGPLGIQPQHF
TRBD1	TRBV27	few	TRBJ1-6	TGTGCCAGCAGAGACAGGGTTTATCACCTCCACTTT	CASRDRVYHLHF
-	TRBV28	-	TRBJ1-5	TGTGCCAGCAGTTCCGCGGGGGGCTGGCAGCCCCAGCATTTT	CASSSAGGWQPQHF
TRBD1	TRBV28	-	TRBJ1-2	TGTGCCAGCAGTCGTCCCGGGACAGGGCCGCGCGGCTATGGCTACACCTTC	CASSRPGTGPRGYGYTF
-	TRBV6-1	-	TRBJ2-3	TGTGCCAGCAGTGGGAGGGCTACAAAAGTCGGTACGCAGTATTTT	CASSGRATKVGTQYF
-	TRBV18	-	TRBJ2-3	TGTGCCAGCTCACCACCGGCGGGTGGTGTGGATACGCAGTATTTT	CASSPPAGGVDTQYF
TRBD2	TRBV2	-	TRBJ2-7	TGTGCCAGCAGTGAATTAGCGGGAGAGACCTACGAGCAGTACTTC	CASSELAGETYEQYF
TRBD2	TRBV27	-	TRBJ2-7	TGTGCCAGCAGTCCCCTGTCGGGTAGCGGGAGGGGTCGTTACGAGCAGTACTTC	CASSPLSGSGRGRYEQYF
-	TRBV4-3	-	TRBJ2-1	TGCGCCAGCAGCCAAGATACTAAATACAATGAGCAGTTCTTC	CASSQDTKYNEQFF
-	TRBV5-1	-	TRBJ2-7	TGCGCCAGCAGCCCCGCGACAGGTTCTACCTACGAGCAGTACTTC	CASSPATGSTYEQYF
TRBD1	TRBV18	-	TRBJ1-5	TGTGCCAGCTCGCAGGGGGTGGGCGATCAGCCCCAGCATTTT	CASSQGVGDQPQHF
-	TRBV11-2	-	TRBJ2-1	TGTGCCAGCAGCCTCCGGGGGGCGGGAGTGGATGAGCAGTTCTTC	CASSLRGAGVDEQFF
TRBD1	TRBV5-1	-	TRBJ2-3	TGCGCCAGCAGCCCGGACAGGGGGTCGGGGACAGATACGCAGTATTTT	CASSPDRGSGTDTQYF
-	TRBV7-9	few	TRBJ2-1	TGTGCCAGCAGCCAGCTCAGGGGTGCCTCGTATGAGCAGTTCTTC	CASSQLRGASYEQFF
-	TRBV10-3	-	TRBJ2-1	TGTGCCATCAGTGAGATTCGAAATGAGCAGTTCTTC	CAISEIRNEQFF
-	TRBV11-2	few	TRBJ1-3	TGTGCCACTTGGACGTTTGGAAACACCATATATTTT	CATWTFGNTIYF
-	TRBV4-1	few	TRBJ1-2	TGCGCCAGCAGCCGATGGGGGGAGGACCTCTATGGCTACACCTTC	CASSRWGEDLYGYTF
-	TRBV19	-	TRBJ1-1	TGTGCCAGTAGTATATCGCTCACTGAAGCTTTCTTT	CASSISLTEAFF
-	TRBV7-3	-	TRBJ1-1	TGTGCCAGCAGCCCACTCGGAGGGGGCACTGAAGCTTTCTTT	CASSPLGGGTEAFF
-	TRBV19	large	TRBJ2-7	TGTGCCAGTAGTGTCTCCCGGGCCTACGAGCAGTACTTC	CASSVSRAYEQYF
TRBD1	TRBV28	-	TRBJ2-3	TGTGCCAGCAGTTTGGTGGGCAGGGGGAATACGCAGTATTTT	CASSLVGRGNTQYF
-	TRBV2	once	TRBJ1-3	TGTGCCAGCAGTGCTATGTGGGCTCCTGGAAACACCATATATTTT	CASSAMWAPGNTIYF
TRBD2	TRBV19	few	TRBJ2-2	TGTGCGGGAGGGAAGAACACCGGGGAGCTGTTTTTT	CAGGKNTGELFF
-	TRBV7-6	-	TRBJ2-7	TGTGCCAGCAGCTTAGCCGGGACAATAGACTACGAGCAGTACTTC	CASSLAGTIDYEQYF
-	TRBV20-1	few	TRBJ2-1	TGCAGTGCTAGAGATGGCACAGAGCAGTTCTTC	CSARDGTEQFF
TRBD1	TRBV29-1	-	TRBJ1-1	TGCAGTTGTGGGACAGGATATTTTACTGGAGCTTTCTTT	CSCGTGYFTGAFF
-	TRBV9	-	TRBJ1-1	TGTGCCAGCAGCGTACGAGGAGGAGGCACTGAAGCTTTCTTT	CASSVRGGGTEAFF
-	TRBV7-2	few	TRBJ1-2	TGTGCCAGCAGCCGAGCGGGGGACTATGGCTACACCTTC	CASSRAGDYGYTF
TRBD2	TRBV10-3	-	TRBJ2-5	TGTGCCATCAGTGAGGCGGGAGGGCCTGGGGAGACCCAGTACTTC	CAISEAGGPGETQYF